This T cell receptor beta chain was obtained from a study of blood T cells in healthy people across ages. The CDR3 totals 16 residues. CDR1 and CDR2 from the germline V gene are SEHNR and FQNEAQ (reference sequence). V lost 1 base to trimming and J lost 9 bases, with 19 bases between them. A word on this clonotype: The antigen remains undetermined.

Primed by a sample-barcoded 5' primer and a J-beta primer mix, a second PCR proceeded for about 6 to 11 cycles. A template-switch adaptor that had 12 random nucleotides put a tag on each cDNA molecule. TCRdb itself ran the 5' RACE reads through MiXCR, one entry per CDR3 protein. Among under 800,000 distinct CDR3 sequences listed, roughly 47% were seen once. Findings of the study overall: Significant beta diversity loss was already apparent by age approximately 40, declining roughly linearly. Unknown CMV status may confound age-related changes in expanded clones.

Sequencing was carried out using blood. The sequence derives from a woman aged 55-69 years in good health. The rearrangement joins TRBV7-9 to TRBJ2-1; D is perhaps TRBD2 (6 bases). In nucleotides, the CDR3 is TGTGCCAGCAGCTTAGTTCCTGGCGGGAAAAGTGGTGAGCAGTTCTTC. Protein product: CASSLVPGGKSGEQFF.